The 9 T cell receptor beta chains in this list originate from one sample, sequenced in a study of cytomegalovirus exposure and HLA in healthy donors. The primer mix had 60 Vbeta and 13 Jbeta primers. Clones were sequenced by immunoSEQ multiplex PCR, and TCRdb holds only the in-frame ones, with some missing. The profile covers about 92,000 clones, with 55% to 75% appearing a single time and approximately 16% taken by the ten largest. Material for sequencing was PBMCs. All receptors come from a woman between 18 and 29 years old in good health and CMV-seropositive.

The rearrangement joins TRBV7-2 to TRBJ2-2; the match to TRBD2 covers 11 bases. Germline V gene sequence: CDR1 SGHTA, CDR2 FQGNSA. The CDR3 totals 14 residues. With 3 bases clipped from V and 6 bases from J, the junction kept 0 bases outside the gene matches. The CDR3 DNA follows: TGTGCCAGCAGCTTGGGACTAGCGGCCGGGGAGCTGTTTTTT. This translates into CASSLGLAAGELFF. Filled out from reference TRBV7-2 and TRBJ2-2, the complete variable domain reads GAGVSQSPSNKVTEKGKDVELRCDPISGHTALYWYRQSLGQGLEFLIYFQGNSAPDKSGLPSDRFSAERTGGSVSTLTIQRTQQEDSAVYLCASSLGLAAGELFFGEGSRLTVL.

With regard to this clone: The sample has other DNA sequences that encode this CDR3 too. This chain connects TRBV11-3 to TRBJ2-3; TRBD1 matches 10 bases. The CDR3 is 16 residues long. Germline V CDR1 and CDR2: SGHNT, YENEEA. V lost 5 bases, J lost 4 bases, and 9 bases stayed unmatched. The chain's CDR3 is CASSTRTGGGSDTQYF. The DNA for the CDR3 is TGTGCCAGCAGCACTCGGACAGGGGGAGGTTCAGATACGCAGTATTTT.

The chain uses TRBV27 and TRBJ2-7; D not resolved. Trimming shortened V by 3 bases and J by 0 bases, and 6 bases separated the two germline ends. CDR3 size: 13 residues. The germline V gene has CDR1 MNHEY and CDR2 SMNVEV (reference sequence). CDR3 in DNA: TGTGCCAGCAGTTTTTACGGCTCCTACGAGCAGTACTTC. Its translation: CASSFYGSYEQYF.

This clone was seen more than once but under ten times. The gene calls are TRBV9 and TRBJ1-1; 9 bases map to TRBD1. V trimming: 0 bases; J trimming: 0 bases; junction bases outside the gene matches: 3. CDR1 is SGDLS, CDR2 YYNGEE, per germline. This CDR3 contains 16 residues. The CDR3 loop is CASSVAWDRVNTEAFF. DNA for the CDR3: TGTGCCAGCAGCGTAGCTTGGGACAGGGTGAACACTGAAGCTTTCTTT.

This chain connects TRBV7-3 to TRBJ2-7; 8 bases align to TRBD2. Germline V CDR1 and CDR2: SGHTA, FQGTGA. V lost 5 bases, J lost 2 bases, and 8 bases stayed unmatched. The length of the CDR3 is 15 residues. The CDR3 loop reads CASSPVAGNTYEQYF. CDR3 sequence (DNA): TGTGCCAGCAGCCCCGTAGCGGGGAATACCTACGAGCAGTACTTC. Full variable domain (rest looked up from reference TRBV7-3 and TRBJ2-7): GAGVSQTPSNKVTEKGKYVELRCDPISGHTALYWYRQSLGQGPEFLIYFQGTGAADDSGLPNDRFFAVRPEGSVSTLKIQRTERGDSAVYLCASSPVAGNTYEQYFGPGTRLTVT.

This rearrangement joins TRBV21-1 to TRBJ2-5; TRBD2, the table's D call, was not compared with the DNA. TRBV21-1 constitutes a pseudogene. CDR3 length equals 18 residues. The CDR3 loop reads CASSSVEGGLATQETQYF. The CDR3, as DNA: TGTGCCAGCAGCAGCGTCGAGGGGGGGTTGGCGACTCAAGAGACCCAGTACTTC.

CDR3 amino acids: CASRPGQGMNTEAFF. CDR3 coding DNA: TGTGCCAGCAGACCCGGACAGGGGATGAACACTGAAGCTTTCTTT. The chain carries TRBV5-5 and TRBJ1-1, with 9 bases lining up with TRBD1. Looked up from germline, CDR1 is SGHKS and CDR2 is YYEKEE (reference sequence). J was trimmed by 0 bases and V by 5 bases; bases with no gene match: 5. The CDR3 is made up of 15 amino acids.

The V call is TRBV15, the J call TRBJ2-7; 12 bases align to TRBD2. Unmatched junction bases numbered 7, after V lost 3 bases and J lost 7 bases. The CDR3 length is 15 residues. CDR1 is LNHNV, CDR2 YYDKDF, per germline (reference sequence). The CDR3 loop reads CATSSRLAGVGEQYF. As DNA, the CDR3 is TGTGCCACCAGCAGCCGACTAGCGGGAGTAGGTGAGCAGTACTTC.

The chain employs TRBV5-1 and TRBJ1-4; 9 positions agree with TRBD1. CDR1 is SGHRS and CDR2 is YFSETQ in the germline V gene. V was clipped by 0 bases and J by 7 bases; unmatched bases: 4. The CDR3 has 15 amino acids. The CDR3 spells CASSLAQGQGEKLFF. The CDR3 DNA follows: TGCGCCAGCAGCTTGGCCCAGGGACAGGGTGAAAAACTGTTTTTT.